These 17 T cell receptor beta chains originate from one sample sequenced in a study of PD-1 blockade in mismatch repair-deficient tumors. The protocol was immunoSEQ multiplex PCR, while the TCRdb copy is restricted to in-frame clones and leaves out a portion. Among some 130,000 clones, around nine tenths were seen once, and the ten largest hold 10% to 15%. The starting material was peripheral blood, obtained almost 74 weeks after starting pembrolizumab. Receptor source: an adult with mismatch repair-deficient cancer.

In DNA, the CDR3 is TGTGCCAGCAGTTTATACCCCACGGGCGTACTCACCGGGGAGCTGTTTTTT. Protein: CASSLYPTGVLTGELFF. The chain uses TRBV27 and TRBJ2-2; D uncertain. The CDR3 runs to 17 residues. Germline V gene lookup returns CDR1 MNHEY and CDR2 SMNVEV (reference sequence). The V end was cut by 1 base, the J end by 4 bases, with 16 bases between.

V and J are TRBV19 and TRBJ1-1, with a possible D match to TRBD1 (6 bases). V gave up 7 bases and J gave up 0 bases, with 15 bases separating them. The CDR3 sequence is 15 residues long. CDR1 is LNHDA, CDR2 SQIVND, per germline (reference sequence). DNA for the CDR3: TGTGCCAGTAACGGGGGCGCGGGAATGAACACTGAAGCTTTCTTT. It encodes CASNGGAGMNTEAFF.

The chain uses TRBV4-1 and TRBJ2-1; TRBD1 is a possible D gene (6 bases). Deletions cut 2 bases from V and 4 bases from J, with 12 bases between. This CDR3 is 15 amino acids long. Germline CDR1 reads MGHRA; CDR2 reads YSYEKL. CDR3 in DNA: TGCGCCAGCAGCCAAAGACAGGAGCAGTACAATGAGCAGTTCTTC. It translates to CASSQRQEQYNEQFF.

This CDR3 is CASSKHTESGSWAYEQYF. CDR3 coding DNA: TGTGCCAGCAGCAAACATACAGAGTCGGGCTCATGGGCTTACGAGCAGTACTTC. J is TRBJ2-7 and V is TRBV21-1. TRBV21-1 is recorded as a pseudogene. The CDR3 loop spans 18 amino acids.

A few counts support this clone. CDR3 bases: TGTGCCAGTAGTGCCGGACAGTCCTACAATGAGCAGTTCTTC. This sequence encodes CASSAGQSYNEQFF. The V and J genes are TRBV19 and TRBJ2-1, with D maybe TRBD1 (6 bases). CDR1 and CDR2 (germline): LNHDA, SQIVND (reference sequence). V lost 5 bases and J lost 1, with 9 bases in between. The CDR3 covers 14 residues.

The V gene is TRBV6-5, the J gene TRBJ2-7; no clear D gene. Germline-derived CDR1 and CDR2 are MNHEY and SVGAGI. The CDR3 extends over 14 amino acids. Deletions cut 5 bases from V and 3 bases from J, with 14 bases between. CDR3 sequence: CASSLREGFYEQYF. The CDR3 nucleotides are TGTGCCAGCAGTCTCCGTGAAGGGTTCTACGAGCAGTACTTC.

The CDR3 bases are TGTGCCAGCAGTTTAAGAGGGACAAGGGACGGCGGGGAGCTGTTTTTT. Translated: CASSLRGTRDGGELFF. V usage is TRBV6-7 and J usage is TRBJ2-2; tentative D call: TRBD1 (6 bases). TRBV6-7 is an open reading frame whose function is uncertain. Trimming removed 4 bases at V and 7 bases at J, with 19 bases between. The CDR3 length is 16 residues.

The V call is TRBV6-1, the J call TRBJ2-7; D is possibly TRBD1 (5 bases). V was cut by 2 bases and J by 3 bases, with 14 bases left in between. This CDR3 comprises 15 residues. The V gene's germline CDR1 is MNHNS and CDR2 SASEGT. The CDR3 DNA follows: TGTGCCAGCAGTGAACCCCCAGGGTCAGGCTACGAGCAGTACTTC. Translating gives CASSEPPGSGYEQYF.

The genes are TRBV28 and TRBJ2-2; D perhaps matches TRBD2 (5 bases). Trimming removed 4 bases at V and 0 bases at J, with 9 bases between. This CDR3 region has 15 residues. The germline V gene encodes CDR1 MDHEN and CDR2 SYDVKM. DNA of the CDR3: TGTGCCAGCAGTTCCCGGGGTGCGAACACCGGGGAGCTGTTTTTT. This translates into CASSSRGANTGELFF.

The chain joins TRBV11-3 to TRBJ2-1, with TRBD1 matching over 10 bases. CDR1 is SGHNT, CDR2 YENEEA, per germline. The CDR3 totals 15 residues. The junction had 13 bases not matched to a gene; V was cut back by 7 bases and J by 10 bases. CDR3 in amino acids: CASNLPGQGISEQFF. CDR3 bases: TGTGCCAGCAACCTCCCGGGACAGGGGATTAGCGAGCAGTTCTTC.

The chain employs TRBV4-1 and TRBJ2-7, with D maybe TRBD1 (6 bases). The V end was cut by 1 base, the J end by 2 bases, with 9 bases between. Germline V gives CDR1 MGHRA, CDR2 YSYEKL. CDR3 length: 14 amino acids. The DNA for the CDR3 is TGCGCCAGCAGCCAAGCCAGGGGAACCTACGAGCAGTACTTC. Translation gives CASSQARGTYEQYF.

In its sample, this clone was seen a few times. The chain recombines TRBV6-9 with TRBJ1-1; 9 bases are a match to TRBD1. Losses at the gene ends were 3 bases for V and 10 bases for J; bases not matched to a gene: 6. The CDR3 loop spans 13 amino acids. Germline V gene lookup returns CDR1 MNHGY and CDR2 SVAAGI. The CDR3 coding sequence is TGTGCCAGCAGTTACTCCCCGGACAGGGGAGCTTTCTTT. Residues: CASSYSPDRGAFF.

This CDR3 is CASSSTSGQETQYF. CDR3 DNA: TGTGCCAGCAGCTCTACTAGCGGCCAAGAGACCCAGTACTTC. The V call is TRBV11-1, the J call TRBJ2-5, with 8 bases aligning to TRBD2. The CDR3 runs 14 residues. The V gene's germline CDR1 is SGHAT and CDR2 FQDESV (reference sequence). V trimming: 4 bases; J trimming: 1 base; junction bases outside the gene matches: 2.

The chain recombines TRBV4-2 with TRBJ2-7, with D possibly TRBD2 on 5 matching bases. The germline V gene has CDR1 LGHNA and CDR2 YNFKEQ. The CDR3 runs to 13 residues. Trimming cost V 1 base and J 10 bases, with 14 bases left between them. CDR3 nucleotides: TGTGCCAGCAGCCAAGGGGATGCGGGCCACCAGTACTTC. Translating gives CASSQGDAGHQYF.

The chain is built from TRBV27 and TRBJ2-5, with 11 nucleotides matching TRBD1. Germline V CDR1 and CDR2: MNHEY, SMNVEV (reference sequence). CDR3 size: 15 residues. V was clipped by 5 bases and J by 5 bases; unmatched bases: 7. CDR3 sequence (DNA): TGTGCCAGCAGTAACGCCGGGACAGGGGGGGAGACCCAGTACTTC. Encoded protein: CASSNAGTGGETQYF.

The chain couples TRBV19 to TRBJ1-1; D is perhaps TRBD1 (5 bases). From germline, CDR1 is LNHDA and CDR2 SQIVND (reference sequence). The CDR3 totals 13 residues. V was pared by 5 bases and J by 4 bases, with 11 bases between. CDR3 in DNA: TGTGCCAGTAGTTTTCAGGGAGCCACTGAAGCTTTCTTT. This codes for CASSFQGATEAFF.

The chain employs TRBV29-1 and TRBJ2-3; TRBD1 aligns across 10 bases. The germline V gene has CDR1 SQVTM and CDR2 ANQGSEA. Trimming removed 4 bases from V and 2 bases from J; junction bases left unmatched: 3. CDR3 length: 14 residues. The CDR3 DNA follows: TGCAGCGTTGTCGGGACAGGGGTCACAGATACGCAGTATTTT. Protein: CSVVGTGVTDTQYF.